This TCR beta chain emerged from a study of low-dose radiotherapy and immunotherapy resistance in tumors. The germline V gene has CDR1 MNHEY and CDR2 SVGEGT. CDR3 size: 16 residues. The V end was cut by 2 bases, the J end by 0 bases, with 14 bases between. This clonotype was counted many times. Gene-specific TRAV and TRBV primers were used for first-strand cDNA, covering alpha and beta chains. With a V-primer adapter and a constant-region primer, TCRs were amplified for about 20 PCR cycles. A single record per CDR3 protein comes from TCRdb applying MiXCR to the reads. The profile shows approximately 90,000 distinct CDR3 sequences, more than 8.5% of them singletons. The time point: before trial treatment.

The receptor comes from a male donor with prostate cancer. The V call is TRBV6-2 or TRBV6-3, the J call TRBJ2-7; weak D call: TRBD2 (5 bases). Sequenced here: PBMCs, sampled before treatment. The CDR3 protein is CASSYPPSRSSYEQYF. DNA for the CDR3: TGTGCCAGCAGTTACCCACCTAGCCGTAGCTCCTACGAGCAGTACTTC.